The 29 T cell receptor beta chains given below trace back to one sample, sequenced in a study of CD8 T cells in ankylosing spondylitis. MiXCR, run by TCRdb on the 5' RACE reads, gives a single entry per CDR3 protein. The table shows 200,000 to 250,000 distinct CDR3 sequences, with roughly 10% occurring only once. Sequenced material: blood, either unsorted or a sorted T cell fraction (not recorded which). All receptors come from a male donor with ankylosing spondylitis or in good health (not recorded which).

This clonotype was seen a few times. The chain joins TRBV11-2 to TRBJ2-3, with D possibly TRBD2 on 6 matching bases. Germline loops: CDR1 SGHAT, CDR2 FQNNGV. This CDR3 is built from 15 residues. V was shortened by 0 bases and J by 2 bases, with 9 bases between the two germline ends. Here the CDR3 DNA reads TGTGCCAGCAGCTTAGAGCGGGGATCCACAGATACGCAGTATTTT. Translated, it gives CASSLERGSTDTQYF.

Points on this clonotype: Given a much more abundant clone one base away, this may be a read error. As the CDR3 is not closed by the conserved phenylalanine or tryptophan, this likely results from a read error. The CDR3 DNA sequence: TGCAGCGCCCGGGACAGCCTGGAATACGAGCAGTACATC. Its protein product is CSARDSLEYEQYI. The chain combines TRBV29-1 with TRBJ2-7, with 7 positions matching TRBD1. Per germline, CDR1 SQVTM and CDR2 ANQGSEA. The CDR3 is 13 residues long. V trimming: 7 bases; J trimming: 4 bases; junction bases outside the gene matches: 10.

In this sample, this clonotype turned up many times. The V call is TRBV6-2 or TRBV6-3, the J call TRBJ2-2; D gene ambiguous. With 7 bases removed from V and 5 bases from J, the gap between germline ends came to 14 bases. This CDR3 spans 14 amino acids. Germline CDR1 is MNHEY and CDR2 is SVGEGT. CDR3 loop: CASTVLSTTGELFF. DNA of the CDR3: TGTGCCAGCACCGTACTTTCGACAACCGGGGAGCTGTTTTTT.

A remark on this clonotype: This may arise from a read error, as a much more abundant clone is one base away. The chain links TRBV7-2 to TRBJ1-1; the D gene is possibly TRBD1 (6 bases). V was clipped by 2 bases and J by 6 bases, with 13 bases between them. The CDR3 consists of 14 residues. Germline V CDR1 and CDR2: SGHTA, FQGNSA. The CDR3 is CASSLWGARAEAFF. CDR3 sequence (DNA): TGTGCCAGCAGCTTATGGGGGGCTAGGGCTGAAGCTTTCTTT.

There are many counts of this clonotype. The gene calls are TRBV9 and TRBJ2-3; D unclear. In germline, CDR1 is SGDLS, CDR2 YYNGEE. The V end lost 4 bases, the J end lost 6 bases, and 9 bases lay between the germline ends. This CDR3 has 12 residues. Written as DNA, the CDR3 is TGTGCCAGCAGCCTAAATACTGATACGCAGTATTTT. Translation: CASSLNTDTQYF.

Ten or more counts support this clonotype. The chain recombines TRBV24-1 with TRBJ2-3; the D gene is possibly TRBD2 (7 bases). Between the trimmed V and J ends, which lost 3 bases and 1 base, there was a span of 19 bases. The CDR3 covers 18 residues. The germline gives CDR1 KGHDR, CDR2 SFDVKD. In nucleotides, the CDR3 is TGTGCCACCAGTGATCCCTCGGGGGGCCCATCTGGCACAGATACGCAGTATTTT. It specifies CATSDPSGGPSGTDTQYF.

This clonotype was seen more than once but under ten times. The chain is built from TRBV10-3 and TRBJ2-7; 12 bases are shared with TRBD1. Trimming at V came to 2 bases and at J to 5 bases, leaving 4 bases not matched to a gene. CDR3 size: 15 residues. Germline-derived CDR1 and CDR2 are ENHRY and SYGVKD. Written as DNA, the CDR3 is TGTGCCATCAGTGAGGGCGGGACAGGGGGCGACGAGCAGTACTTC. Amino acids: CAISEGGTGGDEQYF.

This clonotype has at least ten counts. The gene calls are TRBV27 and TRBJ1-5, with 8 bases matching TRBD1. Germline V lookup: CDR1 MNHEY, CDR2 SMNVEV (reference sequence). J lost 4 bases, V lost 3 bases, and 2 bases had no gene match. This CDR3 region has 14 residues. The CDR3: CASSLNRGNQPQHF. The CDR3 DNA reads as TGTGCCAGCAGTTTGAACAGGGGGAATCAGCCCCAGCATTTT.

This clonotype occurred many times. The V and J genes are TRBV3-1 and TRBJ1-1; maybe TRBD1 (5 bases). Germline CDR1 reads LGHDT; CDR2 reads YNNKEL (reference sequence). CDR3 length equals 15 residues. V lost 4 bases and J 0 bases, leaving 12 bases between the germline ends. The CDR3 reads CASSLRDFMNTEAFF. Here the CDR3 DNA reads TGTGCCAGCAGCCTTAGGGACTTTATGAACACTGAAGCTTTCTTT.

This clonotype showed up many times. The rearrangement links TRBV12-3 or TRBV12-4 to TRBJ1-6, with TRBD1 matching over 8 bases. The CDR3 consists of 15 residues. V lost 6 bases, J lost 5 bases, and 6 bases stayed unmatched. The CDR3 DNA reads as TGTGCCAGCAGCCGCAGGACAGGGAATAATTCACCCCTCCACTTT. Amino acid sequence: CASSRRTGNNSPLHF.

At least ten counts were recorded for this clonotype. The genes are TRBV5-1 and TRBJ2-7, with unresolved D. The CDR3 length is 13 residues. V shed 0 bases and J shed 6 bases, with 10 bases lying between them. The V gene's germline CDR1 is SGHRS and CDR2 YFSETQ. CDR3 coding DNA: TGCGCCAGCAGCTTGGCCGACAACGGCGAGCAGTACTTC. It yields the protein CASSLADNGEQYF.

This clonotype was detected ten times or more. The V and J genes are TRBV20-1 and TRBJ2-4, with 8 bases aligning to TRBD1. V gave up 2 bases and J gave up 0 bases; unmatched junction bases: 3. This CDR3 contains 15 residues. Looked up from germline, CDR1 is DFQATT and CDR2 is SNEGSKA (reference sequence). CDR3 protein: CSARQGALAKNIQYF. The CDR3 DNA reads TGCAGTGCTAGACAGGGGGCCTTAGCCAAAAACATTCAGTACTTC.

This clonotype appeared a few times. The chain links TRBV20-1 to TRBJ1-6; no clear D. CDR3 length: 10 residues. Per germline, CDR1 DFQATT and CDR2 SNEGSKA (reference sequence). CDR3 loop: CSTPAGPLHF. The CDR3 coding sequence is TGCAGCACACCGGCGGGTCCCCTCCACTTT.

This clonotype has at least ten counts. This chain uses TRBV12-3 or TRBV12-4 with TRBJ2-7; 8 bases map to TRBD2. This CDR3 region has 15 residues. Unmatched junction bases numbered 5, after V lost 4 bases and J lost 0 bases. CDR3 amino acids: CASSYSGGSSYEQYF. The CDR3 coding sequence is TGTGCCAGCAGTTACTCGGGGGGGAGCTCCTACGAGCAGTACTTC.

This clonotype was detected ten times or more. The rearrangement links TRBV7-2 to TRBJ2-3; TRBD1 agrees at 7 bases. After removal of 6 bases from V and 10 bases from J, the junction contained 16 bases not matched to a gene. CDR3 length equals 15 residues. CDR1 and CDR2 (germline): SGHTA, FQGNSA. CDR3 sequence reads: CASSLGTVGFAPQYF. In nucleotides, the CDR3 is TGTGCCAGCAGTCTAGGGACAGTTGGATTTGCTCCGCAGTATTTT.

A word on this clonotype: A much larger clone lies one base from this, so it may be a read error. The CDR3 loop is CASCQEGGEVGSYEQYF. The CDR3 DNA sequence: TGTGCCAGCTGCCAAGAAGGAGGCGAGGTGGGCTCCTACGAGCAGTACTTC. The genes are TRBV3-1 and TRBJ2-7, with D possibly being TRBD2 (5 bases). The CDR3 consists of 17 residues. The germline gives CDR1 LGHDT, CDR2 YNNKEL (reference sequence).

This clonotype was counted ten times or more. The V call is TRBV12-3 or TRBV12-4, the J call TRBJ1-1; 9 positions match TRBD1. The V and J ends lost 10 bases and 4 bases, in that order; junction bases with no gene match: 7. The CDR3 extends over 13 amino acids. The CDR3 loop reads CATIQGAGTEAFF. For the CDR3, the DNA is TGTGCCACCATACAGGGGGCGGGCACTGAAGCTTTCTTT.

The genes are TRBV12-3 or TRBV12-4 and TRBJ2-3; D is possibly TRBD1 (6 bases). Trimming left V 3 bases short and J 1 base short, with 14 bases between. The CDR3 runs to 16 residues. The CDR3 DNA is TGTGCCAGCAGTTTCCCTCCGGGACACGGCACAGATACGCAGTATTTT. Amino acids: CASSFPPGHGTDTQYF.

This clonotype was counted at least ten times. This chain joins TRBV6-5 and TRBJ2-2; 8 bases map to TRBD2. CDR1 and CDR2 (germline): MNHEY, SVGAGI. V gave up 0 bases and J gave up 4 bases; unmatched junction bases: 7. This CDR3 is 17 amino acids long. As DNA, the CDR3 is TGTGCCAGCAGTTACTCCTCGGTCGGGGGGGGCACCGGGGAGCTGTTTTTT. Translating it yields CASSYSSVGGGTGELFF.

This clonotype was observed at least ten times. The chain combines TRBV6-1 with TRBJ2-1; D is undetermined. The length of the CDR3 is 11 residues. The germline V gene encodes CDR1 MNHNS and CDR2 SASEGT. Trimming removed 8 bases from V and 5 bases from J, with 7 bases in between. As DNA, the CDR3 is TGTGCCAGCGAAAGAGACAATGAGCAGTTCTTC. Its protein product is CASERDNEQFF.

A remark on this clonotype: Relative to the germline gene, one junction end is altered; a read error may explain this. CDR3 residues: CASSSGSYGYPF. CDR3 nucleotide sequence: TGTGCCAGCAGTTCGGGGAGCTATGGCTACCCCTTC. The chain employs TRBV12-3 or TRBV12-4 and TRBJ1-2; D is unclear. CDR3 length equals 12 residues.

This clonotype was observed many times. V is TRBV5-1 and J is TRBJ2-5; D is uncertain. CDR1 is SGHRS, CDR2 YFSETQ, per germline. The CDR3 has 13 amino acids. Between the trimmed V and J ends, which lost 3 bases and 3 bases, there was a span of 9 bases. The CDR3 DNA follows: TGCGCCAGCAGCTGGCATGCGGAAGAGACCCAGTACTTC. Amino acids: CASSWHAEETQYF. The full variable domain, with the rest looked up from reference TRBV5-1 and TRBJ2-5, is KAGVTQTPRYLIKTRGQQVTLSCSPISGHRSVSWYQQTPGQGLQFLFEYFSETQRNKGNFPGRFSGRQFSNSRSEMNVSTLELGDSALYLCASSWHAEETQYFGPGTRLLVL.

This clonotype was counted only a few times. The CDR3 DNA is TGTGCCACCAGTTCGGTCAGGAGCGGGACAGATACGCAGTATTTT. It encodes CATSSVRSGTDTQYF. This chain uses TRBV24-1 with TRBJ2-3; a possible D gene is TRBD2 (6 bases). Deletions cut 6 bases from V and 3 bases from J, with 15 bases between. The length of the CDR3 is 15 residues. Per the germline V gene, CDR1 is KGHDR and CDR2 is SFDVKD.

There are a few counts of this clonotype. A read error may be the cause here, since a much bigger clone is one base away. The gene calls are TRBV12-3 or TRBV12-4 and TRBJ2-2, with D tentatively TRBD1 (6 bases). V was trimmed by 4 bases and J by 6 bases, leaving 6 bases between them. CDR3 size: 12 residues. DNA for the CDR3: TGTGCCAGCAGTTCAGGGGCCGGGGAGCTGTTTTTT. This encodes CASSSGAGELFF.

This clonotype came up many times. CDR3 region: CASSLEGQVAYEQYF. CDR3 sequence (DNA): TGCGCCAGCAGCTTGGAAGGGCAGGTTGCCTACGAGCAGTACTTC. V is TRBV5-1 and J is TRBJ2-7; unclear D gene. Deletions cut 0 bases from V and 2 bases from J, with 12 bases between. The CDR3 runs 15 residues. Germline V gene lookup returns CDR1 SGHRS and CDR2 YFSETQ.

This chain links TRBV20-1 with TRBJ2-3; 8 nucleotides match TRBD2. V trimming: 6 bases; J trimming: 1 base; junction bases outside the gene matches: 6. This CDR3 contains 14 residues. Germline CDR1 and CDR2: DFQATT and SNEGSKA (reference sequence). The CDR3 DNA reads TGCAGTGCCGTGAAGGGACTAGGCACAGATACGCAGTATTTT. Amino acids: CSAVKGLGTDTQYF.

This clonotype was observed a handful of times. The chain is built from TRBV28 and TRBJ1-6, with a possible D match to TRBD1 (5 bases). Trimming pared 10 bases from V and 7 bases from J, leaving 20 bases between. CDR1 and CDR2 (germline): MDHEN, SYDVKM. CDR3 size: 15 residues. The CDR3 DNA is TGTGCCACCAGGGTGGAGGGCCGAGAAAATTCACCCCTCCACTTT. Amino acid sequence: CATRVEGRENSPLHF. Variable domain in full (rest from reference TRBV28 and TRBJ1-6): DVKVTQSSRYLVKRTGEKVFLECVQDMDHENMFWYRQDPGLGLRLIYFSYDVKMKEKGDIPEGYSVSREKKERFSLILESASTNQTSMYLCATRVEGRENSPLHFGNGTRLTVT.

This clonotype has at least ten counts. The chain carries TRBV5-1 and TRBJ1-5; D is unclear. The CDR3 totals 15 residues. CDR1 and CDR2 (germline): SGHRS, YFSETQ. Trimming pared 4 bases from V and 0 bases from J, leaving 11 bases between. CDR3 amino acids: CASSTDGDSNQPQHF. As DNA, the CDR3 is TGCGCCAGCAGCACGGACGGAGATAGCAATCAGCCCCAGCATTTT.

This clonotype was counted a few times. The CDR3 DNA reads TGTGCCAGCAGCTTATTCGGAGTCGGGACAGGGAAGCACGAGCAGTACTTC. Residues: CASSLFGVGTGKHEQYF. The chain uses TRBV7-9 and TRBJ2-7; 9 bases are shared with TRBD1. Germline loops: CDR1 SEHNR, CDR2 FQNEAQ (reference sequence). CDR3 length: 17 amino acids. V dropped 2 bases and J dropped 5; count of bases not matched to a gene: 13. Based on the CDR3 plus reference TRBV7-9 and TRBJ2-7, the full variable domain is DTGVSQNPRHKITKRGQNVTFRCDPISEHNRLYWYRQTLGQGPEFLTYFQNEAQLEKSRLLSDRFSAERPKGSFSTLEIQRTEQGDSAMYLCASSLFGVGTGKHEQYFGPGTRLTVT.